This T cell receptor beta chain is from a study of blood T cell repertoires in COVID-19. Across the study: COVID-19 samples collected from the United States, Italy and Spain covered acute and convalescent phases. The cDNA or gDNA used as material had been derived from T cells, B-cell-depleted T cells, or PBMCs.

The CDR3 loop spans 14 amino acids. Trimming pared 5 bases from V and 6 bases from J, leaving 17 bases between. Germline values: CDR1 SGHAT, CDR2 FQNNGV. In the authors' methods: The assay estimated nucleated cells by amplifying reference gene primers. Generated by immunoSEQ multiplex PCR, the TCRdb table keeps only in-frame clones and is missing some. The D gene and trimming were derived from the DNA, and the V and J assignments and clone size from that table. The sample shows fewer than 200,000 clones, 80% to 90% of them seen only once. Specimen: peripheral blood. V and J are TRBV11-2 and TRBJ2-7, with a possible D match to TRBD2 (6 bases). This sequence originates from a man aged 18 to 35 who had recovered from COVID-19. The CDR3 coding sequence is TGTGCCAGCAGCCCCACCGGGGGAGTAGGCGAGCAGTACTTC. Translated: CASSPTGGVGEQYF. The full variable domain, completed using reference TRBV11-2 and TRBJ2-7, is EAGVAQSPRYKIIEKRQSVAFWCNPISGHATLYWYQQILGQGPKLLIQFQNNGVVDDSQLPKDRFSAERLKGVDSTLKIQPAKLEDSAVYLCASSPTGGVGEQYFGPGTRLTVT.